This T cell receptor beta chain was sequenced for a study of shared clonotypes between healthy human individuals. Using immunoSEQ multiplex PCR, the repertoire was profiled, and TCRdb retains in-frame clones only, with some absent. The table has about 680,000 clones, less than 80% seen once. The source of this sequence is a woman aged 30 to 39 in good health. What was sequenced was memory CD4+ T cells sorted from blood. Subset of the sample: CD45RA-negative fraction.

CDR3 loop: CASGFTWGEQFF. CDR3 nucleotide sequence: TGTGCCAGCGGATTCACTTGGGGTGAGCAGTTCTTC. The chain recombines TRBV28 with TRBJ2-1; no definite D call. Germline loops: CDR1 MDHEN, CDR2 SYDVKM. This CDR3 has 12 residues. Trimming stripped 8 bases from V and 9 bases from J, with 14 bases between.